This TCR beta chain appears in the sequencing data of a study of T cell changes during pregnancy in multiple sclerosis. Profiling relied on immunoSEQ multiplex PCR, and the TCRdb table lists in-frame clones only, not all of them. The data show about 54,000 clones, more than 85% seen once. CDR3 length: 14 amino acids. Trimming cost V 0 bases and J 0 bases, with 7 bases left between them. Per the germline V gene, CDR1 is SGHRS and CDR2 is YFSETQ. This sequence was found in a female donor in good health, enrolled as a control in a pregnancy study. V usage is TRBV5-1 and J usage is TRBJ2-7; D not resolved. The sequenced sample was peripheral blood, obtained after pregnancy. The CDR3 protein is CASSLDLYSYEQYF. CDR3 bases: TGCGCCAGCAGCTTGGATCTGTACTCCTACGAGCAGTACTTC.